This T cell receptor (beta chain) was documented in a study of graft-versus-host responses after intestinal transplantation. The CDR3 has 15 residues. J gave up 7 bases and V 4 bases, and 6 bases lay outside the gene matches. Germline lookup yields CDR1 MNHEY and CDR2 SVGAGI. TCRdb keeps only in-frame clones here, not all; method: immunoSEQ multiplex PCR. The sample lists 70,000 or so clones; 75% to 90% were seen once. As to this clone: As yet, its antigen is unknown.

This material consisted of unstimulated CD4+ T cells sorted from spleen or lymph node cells, taken before transplant. The source of this sequence is a human donor who was the organ donor for an intestinal transplant. The chain has TRBV6-5 and TRBJ2-5, with 13 bases identical to TRBD2. In nucleotides, the CDR3 is TGTGCCAGCAGTTTGACTAGCGGGGGGCCGGGGACCCAGTACTTC. This translates into CASSLTSGGPGTQYF.